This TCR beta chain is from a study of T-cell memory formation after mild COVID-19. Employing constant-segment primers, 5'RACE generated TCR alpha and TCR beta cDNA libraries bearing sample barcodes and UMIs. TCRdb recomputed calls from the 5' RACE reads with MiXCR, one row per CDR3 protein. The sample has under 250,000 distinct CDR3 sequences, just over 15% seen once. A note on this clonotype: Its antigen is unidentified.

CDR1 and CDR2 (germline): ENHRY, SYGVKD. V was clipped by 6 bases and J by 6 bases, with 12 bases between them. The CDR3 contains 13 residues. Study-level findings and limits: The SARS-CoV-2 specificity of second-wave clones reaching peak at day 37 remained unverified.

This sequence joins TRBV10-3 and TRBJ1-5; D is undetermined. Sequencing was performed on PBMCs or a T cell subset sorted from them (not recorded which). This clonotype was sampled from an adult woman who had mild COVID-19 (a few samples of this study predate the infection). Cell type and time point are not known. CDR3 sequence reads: CAISGDERQPQHF. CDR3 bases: TGTGCCATCAGCGGGGATGAACGTCAGCCCCAGCATTTT.